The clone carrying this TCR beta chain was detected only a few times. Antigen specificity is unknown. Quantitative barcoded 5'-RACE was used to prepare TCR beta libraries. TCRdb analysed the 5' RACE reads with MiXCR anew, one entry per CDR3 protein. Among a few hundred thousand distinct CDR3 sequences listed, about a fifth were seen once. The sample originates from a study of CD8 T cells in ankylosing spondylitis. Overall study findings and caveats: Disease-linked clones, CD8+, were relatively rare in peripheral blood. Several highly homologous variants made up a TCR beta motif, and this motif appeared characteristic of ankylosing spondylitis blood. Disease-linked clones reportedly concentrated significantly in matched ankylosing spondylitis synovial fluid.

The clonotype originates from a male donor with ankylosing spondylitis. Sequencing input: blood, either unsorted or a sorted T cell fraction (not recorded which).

This CDR3 reads CASSLVLAGHYEQYF. The CDR3 DNA reads TGCGCCAGCAGCTTGGTCCTAGCGGGACACTACGAGCAGTACTTC. The chain joins TRBV5-1 to TRBJ2-7, with TRBD2 matching 9 bases. CDR1 is SGHRS, CDR2 YFSETQ, per germline. The CDR3 has 15 residues. The V gene end was trimmed by 0 bases and the J gene end by 3 bases; junction bases not matched to a gene: 4.